Described below is a single TCR beta chain sequence and its context. Its target is not known. The length of the CDR3 is 15 residues. Germline CDR1 MNHNS, CDR2 SASEGT. V lost 7 bases, J lost 5 bases, and 15 bases lay in between. This record belongs to a study of PD-1 blockade in classical Hodgkin lymphoma. Study-level points and caveats: At baseline, newly diagnosed patients reportedly showed less TCR diversity than healthy donors.

Libraries were prepared by immunoSEQ multiplex PCR; TCRdb keeps only in-frame clonotypes and omits some of them. Counted here are about 33,000 clones, 85% to 95% occurring once; the ten biggest clones make up about 2.3%. The time point denotes: newly diagnosed, previously untreated cHL patient sample. Comparison came from newly diagnosed, untreated classical Hodgkin lymphoma PBMCs. Specimen: peripheral blood mononuclear cells (PBMCs). The TCR was taken from a human donor with classical Hodgkin lymphoma. The chain links TRBV6-1 to TRBJ1-6; D uncertain. The DNA for the CDR3 is TGTGCCAGCAACTCCCGGGCGGACGATAATTCACCCCTCCACTTT. This encodes CASNSRADDNSPLHF.